This T cell receptor beta chain originates from a study of cytomegalovirus exposure and HLA in healthy donors. Findings and limits, study-wide: Among TCR beta chains, those listed as cytomegalovirus-associated numbered roughly 150.

The V gene lost 1 base and the J gene lost 4 bases, with 12 bases spanning the gap. CDR3 length: 14 amino acids. The germline V gene has CDR1 SGDLS and CDR2 YYNGEE. A single count supports this clone. What it recognizes is unknown. Assay used: immunoSEQ multiplex PCR; TCRdb lists only in-frame clones, some missing. The sample includes 300,000 to 450,000 clones, 86% of them seen just once. The TCR was taken from a woman aged 18-30 years in good health and CMV-seronegative. The sequenced material came from PBMCs. J is TRBJ2-7 and V is TRBV9; D remains ambiguous. The CDR3 loop is CASSVSQSGYEQYF. The CDR3 coding sequence is TGTGCCAGCAGCGTATCCCAATCCGGGTACGAGCAGTACTTC.